The text below deals with one T cell receptor beta chain. It lacks a known antigen. No qualities accompany the bases; no much larger clone lies one base away. This record belongs to a study of blood T cell repertoires in COVID-19 (dated by TCRdb to 2020 to 2022). About the investigation overall: Collaborator samples came from the United States, Italy and Spain and covered acute and convalescent phases of COVID-19. The dataset comprised deeply sampled blood TCRbeta repertoires from subjects exposed to, actively infected with, or recovered from COVID-19. The samples were drawn from the first 160 participants of the ongoing ImmuneRACE study and from 950 to 1,500 subjects provided by 6 global collaborators. Where available, HLA class I and class II types were taken from metadata supplied by the sample provider and were not determined by assay-based typing. The material from the prospective study consisted of cDNA or gDNA derived from T cells, B-cell-depleted T cells, or PBMCs. The repertoires were released in a freely available public database meant as a resource for research on the immune response to SARS-CoV-2. Sample metadata almost always included a de-identified subject ID, COVID-19 status, age in years and sex. Study-level results and caveats: The amount of clinical and demographic metadata varied by source and participant and was provided uncurated.

In the prospective study, participants were about 18 to 90 years old, resided in about 25 geographic areas of the United States, and were enrolled through a virtual design. To assign participants to cohorts, the prospective study relied on clinical history that participants themselves reported in a screening survey and a study questionnaire. For ImmuneRACE Cohort 3, a participant was defined as recovered based on two consecutive negative NP/OP PCR tests, clearance by a healthcare professional, or resolution of symptoms. Mobile phlebotomists in the prospective study collected whole blood, serum and a nasopharyngeal or oropharyngeal swab from every participant. Prospective study participants could optionally give additional blood draws and questionnaires over a 2-month period. Before DNA extraction, prospective study blood samples were shipped either frozen or at room temperature. After removal of 4 bases from V and 8 bases from J, the junction retains 9 bases not matched to a gene. The germline V gene provides CDR1 SGHRS and CDR2 YFSETQ. There are 14 amino acids in the CDR3, from cysteine to phenylalanine inclusive. Only the CDR3 DNA stays, 42 bases, in frame from base 1.

TCRbeta CDR3 regions were amplified from genomic DNA by means of the immunoSEQ Assay, a bias-controlled multiplex PCR. For the original study's pipeline: Within the assay, amplification of reference gene primers was used to estimate how many nucleated cells each sample contained. To quantify the absolute abundance of each unique TCRbeta CDR3 rearrangement, sequence reads were collapsed and filtered. For each sample, productive Simpson clonality was calculated as the square root of Simpson's diversity index across productive rearrangements. TCRdb's version of the immuneACCESS table is confined to in-frame rearrangements and falls short of the full clone set. An unresolved V gene accounts for under half of the shortfall where checked; the remainder is of unknown origin. Clone size and the V and J calls come from that table; the DNA yielded D and trimming. The sample records about 270,000 clones, approximately 92% of which are singletons. Less than 2.5% of the sample belongs to the ten largest clones.

The clonotype comes from a woman in her late teens or twenties who had recovered from COVID-19. The chain uses TRBV5-1 and TRBJ1-2; TRBD1 aligns with 9 central bases. Sequencing input: PBMCs or T cells enriched from blood (not recorded which). The CDR3 loop reads CASSPSGTGMGYTF. The bases read TGCGCCAGCAGCCCTTCCGGGACAGGGATGGGCTACACCTTC.